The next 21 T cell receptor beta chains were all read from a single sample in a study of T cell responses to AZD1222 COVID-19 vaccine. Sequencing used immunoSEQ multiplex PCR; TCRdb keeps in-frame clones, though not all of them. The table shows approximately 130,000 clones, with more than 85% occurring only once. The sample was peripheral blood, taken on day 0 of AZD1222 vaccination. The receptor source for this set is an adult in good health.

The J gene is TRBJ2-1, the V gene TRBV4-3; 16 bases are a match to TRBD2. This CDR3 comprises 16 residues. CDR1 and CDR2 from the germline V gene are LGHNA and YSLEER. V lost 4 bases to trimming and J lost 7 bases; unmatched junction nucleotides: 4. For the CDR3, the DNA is TGCGCCAGCAGCCCTGGGACTAGCGGGAGGGCGAATGAGCAGTTCTTC. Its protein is CASSPGTSGRANEQFF.

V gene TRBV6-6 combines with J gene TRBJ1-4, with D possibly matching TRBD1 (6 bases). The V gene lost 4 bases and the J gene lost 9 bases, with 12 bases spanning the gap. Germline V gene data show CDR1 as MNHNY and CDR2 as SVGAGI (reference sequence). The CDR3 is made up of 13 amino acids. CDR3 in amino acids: CASSWEGEKKLFF. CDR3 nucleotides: TGTGCCAGCAGTTGGGAGGGGGAGAAAAAACTGTTTTTT.

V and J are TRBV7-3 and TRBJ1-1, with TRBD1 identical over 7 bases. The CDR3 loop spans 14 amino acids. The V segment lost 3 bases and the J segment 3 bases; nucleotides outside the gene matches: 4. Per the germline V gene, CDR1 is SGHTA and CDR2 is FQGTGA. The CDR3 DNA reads TGTGCCAGCAGCTTGACAGGGTCTGACACTGAAGCTTTCTTT. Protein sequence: CASSLTGSDTEAFF.

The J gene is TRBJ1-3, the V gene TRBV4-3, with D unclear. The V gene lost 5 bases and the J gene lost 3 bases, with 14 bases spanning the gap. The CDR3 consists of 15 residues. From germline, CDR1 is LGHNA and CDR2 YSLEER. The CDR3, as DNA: TGCGCCAGCAGCTCCGGAGACTTCTATGGAAACACCATATATTTT. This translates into CASSSGDFYGNTIYF.

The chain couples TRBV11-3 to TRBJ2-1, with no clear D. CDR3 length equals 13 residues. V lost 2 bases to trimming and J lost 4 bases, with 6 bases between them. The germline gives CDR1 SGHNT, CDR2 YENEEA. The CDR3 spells CASSLTDYNEQFF. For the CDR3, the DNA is TGTGCCAGCAGCTTAACGGATTACAATGAGCAGTTCTTC.

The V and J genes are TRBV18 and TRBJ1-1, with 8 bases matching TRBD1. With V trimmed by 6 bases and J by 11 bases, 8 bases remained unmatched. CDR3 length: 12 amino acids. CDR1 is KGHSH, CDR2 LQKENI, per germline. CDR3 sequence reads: CASSTGVKNAFF. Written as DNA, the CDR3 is TGTGCCAGCTCGACAGGGGTGAAGAATGCTTTCTTT.

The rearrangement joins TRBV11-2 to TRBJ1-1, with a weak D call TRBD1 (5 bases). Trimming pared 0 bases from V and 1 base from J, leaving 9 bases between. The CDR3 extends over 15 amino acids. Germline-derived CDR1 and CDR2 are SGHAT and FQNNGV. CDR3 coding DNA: TGTGCCAGCAGCTTAGATTCCGGGGCGAACACTGAAGCTTTCTTT. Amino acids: CASSLDSGANTEAFF.

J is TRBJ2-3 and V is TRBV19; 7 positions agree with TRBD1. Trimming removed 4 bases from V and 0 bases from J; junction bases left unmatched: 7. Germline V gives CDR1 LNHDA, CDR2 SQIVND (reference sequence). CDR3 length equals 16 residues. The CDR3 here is CASSTGTVTSTDTQYF. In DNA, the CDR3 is TGTGCCAGTAGTACCGGGACAGTCACTAGCACAGATACGCAGTATTTT.

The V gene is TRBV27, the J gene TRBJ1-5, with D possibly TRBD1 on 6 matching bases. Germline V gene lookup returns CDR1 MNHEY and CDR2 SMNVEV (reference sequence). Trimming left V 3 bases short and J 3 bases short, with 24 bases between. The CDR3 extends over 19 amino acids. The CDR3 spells CASSFVRVDSGVPNQPQHF. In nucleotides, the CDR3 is TGTGCCAGCAGTTTTGTTCGAGTGGACAGTGGGGTCCCCAATCAGCCCCAGCATTTT.

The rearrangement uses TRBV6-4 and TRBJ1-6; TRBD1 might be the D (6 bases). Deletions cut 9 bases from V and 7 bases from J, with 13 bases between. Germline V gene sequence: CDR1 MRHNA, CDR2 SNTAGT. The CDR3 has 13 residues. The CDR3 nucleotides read TGTGCCAGTGGGCCGGACAGAAATTCACCCCTCCACTTT. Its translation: CASGPDRNSPLHF.

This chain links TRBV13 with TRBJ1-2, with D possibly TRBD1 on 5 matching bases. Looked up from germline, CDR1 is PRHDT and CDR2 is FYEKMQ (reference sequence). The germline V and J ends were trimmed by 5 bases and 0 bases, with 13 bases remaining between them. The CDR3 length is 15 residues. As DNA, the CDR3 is TGTGCCAGCAGCCCCCCGAGGGGAGCTAACTATGGCTACACCTTC. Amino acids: CASSPPRGANYGYTF.

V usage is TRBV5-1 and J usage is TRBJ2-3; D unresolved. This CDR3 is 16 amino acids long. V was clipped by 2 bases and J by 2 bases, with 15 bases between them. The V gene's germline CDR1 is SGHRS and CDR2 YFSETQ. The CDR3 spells CASSFHGGGSTDTQYF. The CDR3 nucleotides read TGCGCCAGCAGCTTCCACGGTGGCGGCTCCACAGATACGCAGTATTTT.

The DNA of the CDR3 is TGTGCCAGCAGCGCCGGGACTCAGGAGACCCAGTACTTC. The encoded protein is CASSAGTQETQYF. The V call is TRBV6-5, the J call TRBJ2-5, with TRBD2 as a possible D gene (6 bases). Trimming stripped 6 bases from V and 5 bases from J, with 13 bases between. The germline V gene encodes CDR1 MNHEY and CDR2 SVGAGI. There are 13 residues in the CDR3.

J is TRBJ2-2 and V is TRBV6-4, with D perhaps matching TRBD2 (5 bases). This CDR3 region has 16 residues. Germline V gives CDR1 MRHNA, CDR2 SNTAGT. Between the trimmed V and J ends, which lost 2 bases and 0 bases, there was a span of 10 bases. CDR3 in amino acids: CASSDRAASNTGELFF. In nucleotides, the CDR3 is TGTGCCAGCAGTGACCGAGCGGCGTCGAACACCGGGGAGCTGTTTTTT.

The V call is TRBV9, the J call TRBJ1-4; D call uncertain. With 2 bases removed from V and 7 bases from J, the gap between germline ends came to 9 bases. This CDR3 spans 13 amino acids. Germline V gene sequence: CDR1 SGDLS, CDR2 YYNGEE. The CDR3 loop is CASSVNPGEKLFF. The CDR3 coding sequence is TGTGCCAGCAGCGTTAATCCCGGTGAAAAACTGTTTTTT.

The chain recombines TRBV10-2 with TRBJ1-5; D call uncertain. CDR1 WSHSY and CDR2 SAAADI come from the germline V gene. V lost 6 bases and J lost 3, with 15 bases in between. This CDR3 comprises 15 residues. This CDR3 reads CASREGGVNNQPQHF. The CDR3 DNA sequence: TGCGCCAGCAGAGAAGGTGGGGTTAACAATCAGCCCCAGCATTTT.

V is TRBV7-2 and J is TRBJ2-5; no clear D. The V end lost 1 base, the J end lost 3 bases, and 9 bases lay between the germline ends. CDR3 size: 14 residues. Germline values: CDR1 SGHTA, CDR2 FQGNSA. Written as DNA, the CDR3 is TGTGCCAGCAGCTTAGTCGTGGGGAAAGAGACCCAGTACTTC. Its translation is CASSLVVGKETQYF.

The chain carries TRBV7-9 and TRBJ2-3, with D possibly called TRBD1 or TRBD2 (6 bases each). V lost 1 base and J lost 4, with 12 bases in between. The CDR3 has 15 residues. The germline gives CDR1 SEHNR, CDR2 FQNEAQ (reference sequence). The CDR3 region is CASSLGPGAADTQYF. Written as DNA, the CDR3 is TGTGCCAGCAGCTTAGGCCCGGGGGCAGCAGATACGCAGTATTTT.

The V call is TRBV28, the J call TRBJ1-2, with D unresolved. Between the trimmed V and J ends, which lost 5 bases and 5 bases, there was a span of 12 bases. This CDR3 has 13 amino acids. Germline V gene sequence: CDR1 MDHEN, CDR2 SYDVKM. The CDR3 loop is CASSPNGKYGYTF. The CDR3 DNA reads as TGTGCCAGCAGTCCGAACGGGAAATATGGCTACACCTTC.

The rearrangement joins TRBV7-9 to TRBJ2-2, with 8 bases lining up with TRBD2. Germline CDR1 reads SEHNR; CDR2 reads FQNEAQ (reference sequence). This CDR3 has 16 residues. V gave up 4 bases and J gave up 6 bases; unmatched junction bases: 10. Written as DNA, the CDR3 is TGTGCCAGCAGCTCCCCTCTAACGGGAGGGCCCGGGGAGCTGTTTTTT. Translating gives CASSSPLTGGPGELFF. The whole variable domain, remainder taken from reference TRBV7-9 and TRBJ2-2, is DTGVSQNPRHKITKRGQNVTFRCDPISEHNRLYWYRQTLGQGPEFLTYFQNEAQLEKSRLLSDRFSAERPKGSFSTLEIQRTEQGDSAMYLCASSSPLTGGPGELFFGEGSRLTVL.

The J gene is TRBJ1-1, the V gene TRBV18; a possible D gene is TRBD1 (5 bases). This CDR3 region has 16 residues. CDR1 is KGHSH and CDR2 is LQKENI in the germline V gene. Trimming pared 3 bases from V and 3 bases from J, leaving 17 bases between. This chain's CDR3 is CASSPFPRGRDTEAFF. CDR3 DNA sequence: TGTGCCAGCTCACCTTTCCCTCGGGGCAGGGACACTGAAGCTTTCTTT.